This T cell receptor beta chain was documented in a study of blood T cell repertoires in COVID-19. For the study at large: The analysed material was cDNA or gDNA that came from T cells, B-cell-depleted T cells, or PBMCs.

The repertoire was sequenced with immunoSEQ multiplex PCR; TCRdb's copy has only in-frame clones and lacks some. The table records some 250,000 clones, over 70% of them present only once. V lost 5 bases, J lost 3 bases, and 19 bases lay in between. The CDR3 loop spans 16 amino acids. Germline V gene sequence: CDR1 LGHNA, CDR2 YNFKEQ. The rearrangement uses TRBV4-2 and TRBJ1-2, with a tentative D call TRBD1 (5 bases). This receptor was obtained from a woman of 80 years or more with acute or convalescent COVID-19. Sequencing was performed on peripheral blood. Here the CDR3 DNA reads TGTGCCAGCAGCACACTGGGGGGGGAGGGAGACTATGGCTACACCTTC. It encodes CASSTLGGEGDYGYTF.